These 5 T cell receptor beta chains came from one sample sequenced in a study of blood T cell repertoires in COVID-19. The assay was immunoSEQ multiplex PCR, and TCRdb's table has in-frame clones only and misses some. The sample lists about 260,000 clones, 88% occurring once. The sample comprised peripheral blood. The receptors originated from a woman between 70 and 85 years old with COVID-19, enrolled during active disease.

The sample holds a few counts of this clone. The rearrangement uses TRBV19 and TRBJ2-1, with TRBD2 as a possible D gene (5 bases). CDR1 LNHDA and CDR2 SQIVND come from the germline V gene (reference sequence). The CDR3 extends over 16 amino acids. Trimming pared 5 bases from V and 4 bases from J, leaving 18 bases between. CDR3 sequence: CASSPRGSGEYNEQFF. In DNA form, the CDR3 reads TGTGCCAGTAGTCCACGAGGAAGCGGAGAATACAATGAGCAGTTCTTC.

This clone was seen a handful of times. The V gene is TRBV3-1 (or the pseudogene TRBV3-2), the J gene TRBJ2-7; tentatively, D is TRBD1 (5 bases). The CDR3 runs 12 residues. Per the germline V gene, CDR1 is LGHDT and CDR2 is YNNKEL (reference sequence). Trimming left V 0 bases short and J 9 bases short, with 9 bases between. DNA for the CDR3: TGTGCCAGCAGCCAAGAAACAGACAGGCAGTACTTC. Its protein is CASSQETDRQYF.

The CDR3 DNA reads as TGTGCCAGCTCACGAGGGACAGCCAATCAGCCCCAGCATTTT. This sequence encodes CASSRGTANQPQHF. This rearrangement joins TRBV18 to TRBJ1-5, with 7 bases that match TRBD1. Germline trimming cut 4 bases from V and 3 bases from J; bases unmatched to any gene: 3. Germline V CDR1 and CDR2: KGHSH, LQKENI. The CDR3 has 14 residues.

The rearrangement uses TRBV10-3 and TRBJ1-2; the D gene is possibly TRBD1 (6 bases). The V gene lost 7 bases and the J gene lost 8 bases, with 20 bases spanning the gap. This CDR3 spans 14 amino acids. Germline assignment: CDR1 ENHRY and CDR2 SYGVKD. CDR3 region: CAITGSRTVDGYTF. Written as DNA, the CDR3 is TGTGCCATCACTGGTTCCCGGACAGTGGACGGCTACACCTTC.

This rearrangement joins TRBV24-1 to TRBJ2-2; a possible D gene is TRBD1 (5 bases). The length of the CDR3 is 16 residues. V was trimmed by 2 bases and J by 1 base, leaving 10 bases between them. Germline V gene lookup returns CDR1 KGHDR and CDR2 SFDVKD. The CDR3 DNA reads TGTGCCACCAGTGATTCGCGGACAAGGAACACCGGGGAGCTGTTTTTT. This codes for CATSDSRTRNTGELFF.